The present entry profiles one T cell receptor beta chain with its context. Its antigen remains unidentified. There are no base qualities to consult, and no much larger clone falls within one base. At the junction V is shortened by 4 bases and J by 7 bases, with 9 bases in between. CDR1 is given as SGHDT and CDR2 as YYEEEE, both from the germline V gene. Spanning cysteine to phenylalanine, the CDR3 consists of 11 amino acids. The CDR3 DNA has 33 bases and is translated from base 1. This specimen belongs to a study of blood T cell repertoires in COVID-19 (dated by TCRdb to 2020 to 2022). Turning to the overall study: Samples covering the acute and convalescent phases of COVID-19 were provided by collaborators in the United States, Italy and Spain. The prospective study material was composed of cDNA or gDNA derived from T cells, B-cell-depleted T cells, or PBMCs. The dataset comprised deeply sampled blood TCRbeta repertoires from subjects exposed to, actively infected with, or recovered from COVID-19. The repertoires were made available in a free public database intended to serve as a resource for research on the immune response to SARS-CoV-2. Samples were obtained from the ongoing ImmuneRACE study (first 160 participants) and from about 1,300 subjects provided by 6 global collaborators. Sample metadata almost always included a de-identified subject ID, COVID-19 status, age in years and sex. HLA class I and class II types, where available, came from metadata supplied by the sample provider rather than from assay-based typing.

Broad study findings and their caveats: The quantity of clinical and demographic metadata differed by source and by participant and was supplied without curation.

TCRbeta CDR3 regions were amplified from genomic DNA by means of the immunoSEQ Assay, a bias-controlled multiplex PCR. From the authors' description of their analysis: The number of nucleated cells in each sample was estimated by amplification of reference gene primers within the assay. Sequence reads were collapsed and filtered to measure the absolute abundance of every unique TCRbeta CDR3 rearrangement. For each sample, productive Simpson clonality was calculated by taking the square root of Simpson's diversity index across productive rearrangements. TCRdb stores this immuneACCESS table with in-frame sequences only. Part of the clones is absent; in the studies checked, under half of the shortfall reflects unresolved V genes, and no reason is known for the rest. The D gene and trimming were derived from the DNA, and the V and J assignments and clone size from that table. The sample table records around 230,000 clones; 83% of these occur just once. The biggest ten clones account for 2% to 3% of the sample.

Whole blood was collected in K2EDTA tubes by collaborating institutions according to the institutions' own protocols. For TCRbeta analysis, collaborators shipped samples in one of three forms: frozen whole blood, isolated PBMCs, or DNA extracted from either of those sample types. Sequenced sample: peripheral blood. This receptor was taken from a woman between 40 and 55 years old with active or convalescent COVID-19. The chain is assembled from TRBV5-6 and TRBJ2-7, with the D segment identity uncertain. This receptor carries the CDR3 CASSNSNEQYF. The nucleotide sequence reads as follows: TGTGCCAGCAGCAACTCTAATGAGCAGTACTTC.